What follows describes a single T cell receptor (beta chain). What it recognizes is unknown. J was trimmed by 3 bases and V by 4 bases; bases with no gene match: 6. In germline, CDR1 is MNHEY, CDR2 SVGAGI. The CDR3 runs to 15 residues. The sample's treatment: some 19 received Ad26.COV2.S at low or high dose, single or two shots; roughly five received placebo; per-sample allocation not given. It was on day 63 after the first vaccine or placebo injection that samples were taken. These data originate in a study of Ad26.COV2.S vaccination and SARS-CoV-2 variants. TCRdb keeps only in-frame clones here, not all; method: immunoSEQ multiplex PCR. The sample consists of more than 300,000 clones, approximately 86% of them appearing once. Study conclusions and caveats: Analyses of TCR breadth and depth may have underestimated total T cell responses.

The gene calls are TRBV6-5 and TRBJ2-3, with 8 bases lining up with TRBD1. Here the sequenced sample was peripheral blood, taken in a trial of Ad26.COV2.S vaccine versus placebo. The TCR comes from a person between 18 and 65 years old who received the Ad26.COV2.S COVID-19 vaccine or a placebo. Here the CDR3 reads CASSSRDRSTDTQYF. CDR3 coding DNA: TGTGCCAGCAGTTCCCGGGACAGGAGTACAGATACGCAGTATTTT.